This TCR beta chain appears in the sequencing data of a study of response to subunit inactivated influenza vaccine. The germline V gene has CDR1 MNHEY and CDR2 SVGEGT. The CDR3 covers 13 residues. V gave up 7 bases and J gave up 3 bases, with 13 bases separating them. TCRdb re-analysed the RT-PCR reads in MiXCR, keeping a single row per CDR3 protein. The data hold 490,000 or so distinct CDR3 sequences, with approximately 7.1% observed a single time. This clonotype occurred many times. Its antigen is unknown. Overall study results and limits: Seasonal influenza vaccination, on each occasion, was suggested by the authors to recruit few new T cells.

The material was PBMCs from blood, obtained less than 30 months after vaccination. V gene TRBV6-2 or TRBV6-3 combines with J gene TRBJ2-7; D gene uncertain. This clonotype originated in a man between 50 and 70 years old who received an inactivated influenza vaccine. The CDR3 loop reads CASNPAYLYEQYF. CDR3 coding DNA: TGTGCCAGCAACCCGGCCTACCTCTACGAGCAGTACTTC.